The 11 T cell receptor beta chains presented below share a single source sample, sequenced in a study of blood T cell repertoires in COVID-19. Measured with immunoSEQ multiplex PCR; TCRdb has only the in-frame clones, and not every one. The sample consists of about 200,000 clones, roughly 86% of them appearing once. The source material was peripheral blood. Receptors originate from a man between 18 and 35 years old with active or convalescent COVID-19.

The sample holds a few counts of this clone. V gene TRBV7-2 combines with J gene TRBJ1-2, with TRBD1 as a possible D gene (5 bases). Trimming took off 1 base at V and 8 bases at J, with 17 bases between the two ends. This CDR3 has 15 amino acids. From germline, CDR1 is SGHTA and CDR2 FQGNSA. CDR3 DNA sequence: TGTGCCAGCAGCTTAGGGACAACACCCTCGCAAGGCTACACCTTC. This translates into CASSLGTTPSQGYTF.

A few counts support this clone. The rearrangement joins TRBV19 to TRBJ1-2; D remains unclear. V dropped 5 bases and J dropped 2 bases, with 18 bases sitting between them. The CDR3 loop spans 16 amino acids. Germline CDR1 and CDR2: LNHDA and SQIVND (reference sequence). Here the CDR3 DNA reads TGTGCCAGTAGTCAAGGGTTGGACTCAAAGAACTATGGCTACACCTTC. It encodes CASSQGLDSKNYGYTF. The full variable domain, its missing parts supplied by reference TRBV19 and TRBJ1-2, is DGGITQSPKYLFRKEGQNVTLSCEQNLNHDAMYWYRQDPGQGLRLIYYSQIVNDFQKGDIAEGYSVSREKKESFPLTVTSAQKNPTAFYLCASSQGLDSKNYGYTFGSGTRLTVV.

J is TRBJ2-1 and V is TRBV29-1; 8 nucleotides match TRBD2. CDR1 and CDR2 (germline): SQVTM, ANQGSEA. The CDR3 sequence is 14 residues long. V lost 2 bases to trimming and J lost 1 base; unmatched junction nucleotides: 1. The CDR3 DNA is TGCAGCGTTGAATCGGGGGGGTCCTACAATGAGCAGTTCTTC. As protein: CSVESGGSYNEQFF.

The chain combines TRBV12-3 or TRBV12-4 with TRBJ2-1, with 8 bases fitting TRBD2. This CDR3 contains 13 residues. Germline trimming cut 6 bases from V and 10 bases from J; bases unmatched to any gene: 8. For the CDR3, the DNA is TGTGCCAGCAGCCCTCTCGCTAGCGGGGAGCAGTTCTTC. It translates to CASSPLASGEQFF.

This chain joins TRBV5-1 and TRBJ2-1; D might be TRBD2 (6 bases). The CDR3 loop spans 15 amino acids. Germline V gene data show CDR1 as SGHRS and CDR2 as YFSETQ. V was pared by 4 bases and J by 4 bases, with 15 bases between. CDR3 amino acids: CASSQGLIQYNEQFF. The CDR3 nucleotides read TGCGCCAGCAGCCAGGGACTTATCCAATACAATGAGCAGTTCTTC.

The chain recombines TRBV12-3 or TRBV12-4 with TRBJ1-2; weak D call: TRBD1 (6 bases). The CDR3 runs 13 residues. V was shortened by 5 bases and J by 4 bases, with 11 bases between the two germline ends. The CDR3: CASSADRIYGYTF. CDR3 sequence (DNA): TGTGCCAGCAGTGCTGACAGGATCTATGGCTACACCTTC.

This chain uses TRBV2 with TRBJ1-2; D unresolved. The length of the CDR3 is 15 residues. Germline V gene sequence: CDR1 SNHLY, CDR2 FYNNEI. With 6 bases removed from V and 5 bases from J, the gap between germline ends came to 19 bases. CDR3 loop: CASRLRERSVYGYTF. The CDR3 DNA is TGTGCCAGCAGGCTACGGGAGAGGAGCGTTTATGGCTACACCTTC.

The count of this clone is one. V gene TRBV4-1 combines with J gene TRBJ2-1; 9 positions match TRBD2. This CDR3 is 17 amino acids long. CDR1 is MGHRA and CDR2 is YSYEKL in the germline V gene. V dropped 2 bases and J dropped 7; count of bases not matched to a gene: 12. The CDR3 loop reads CASSQPKTGTSLNEQFF. In DNA, the CDR3 is TGCGCCAGCAGCCAACCCAAAACCGGGACTAGCTTGAATGAGCAGTTCTTC.

The chain uses TRBV27 and TRBJ1-1, with D hard to call. The germline CDR1 and CDR2 sequences are MNHEY and SMNVEV (reference sequence). CDR3 length: 13 amino acids. V lost 9 bases and J lost 1, with 12 bases in between. The CDR3 spells CASSSGGNTEAFF. CDR3 DNA sequence: TGTGCCAGTTCGTCGGGAGGGAACACTGAAGCTTTCTTT.

This sequence joins TRBV19 and TRBJ1-1; the D gene is possibly TRBD1 (6 bases). The CDR3 has 13 residues. The germline CDR1 and CDR2 sequences are LNHDA and SQIVND (reference sequence). V shed 7 bases and J shed 4 bases, with 13 bases lying between them. CDR3 amino acids: CASTLETGTEAFF. DNA of the CDR3: TGTGCCAGTACCTTGGAGACAGGCACTGAAGCTTTCTTT.

The V call is TRBV9, the J call TRBJ2-1; maybe TRBD1 (6 bases). Trimming took off 2 bases at V and 4 bases at J, with 19 bases between the two ends. CDR1 is SGDLS and CDR2 is YYNGEE in the germline V gene. This CDR3 contains 17 residues. Here the CDR3 reads CASSVQGQPGVYNEQFF. The CDR3 coding sequence is TGTGCCAGCAGCGTTCAAGGACAGCCCGGAGTTTACAATGAGCAGTTCTTC.